One and the same sample provided the 6 T cell receptor beta chains below, sequenced in a study of blood T cell repertoires in COVID-19. Libraries were prepared by immunoSEQ multiplex PCR; TCRdb keeps only in-frame clonotypes and omits some of them. This sample has around 65,000 clones, with approximately 80% found just once. The sequencing sample was made of peripheral blood. The origin of the receptors is a woman aged 50 to 60 with active or convalescent COVID-19.

The chain links TRBV10-3 to TRBJ1-6, with D tentatively TRBD1 (5 bases). Germline CDR1 reads ENHRY; CDR2 reads SYGVKD. The CDR3 is 16 amino acids. The germline V and J ends were trimmed by 0 bases and 8 bases, with 14 bases remaining between them. CDR3 nucleotide sequence: TGTGCCATCAGTGAGTCTGGAGGGCGAGGGGATTCACCCCTCCACTTT. Translating it yields CAISESGGRGDSPLHF.

The rearrangement links TRBV7-2 to TRBJ2-7; D is unresolved. In germline, CDR1 is SGHTA, CDR2 FQGNSA. The CDR3 spans 14 residues. V shed 7 bases and J shed 0 bases, with 13 bases lying between them. The CDR3 DNA reads as TGTGCCAGCACCGCGACGGGTGGCTCCTACGAGCAGTACTTC. Translating gives CASTATGGSYEQYF.

The V call is TRBV7-9, the J call TRBJ1-1, with 7 positions matching TRBD1. The V and J ends lost 5 bases and 0 bases, in that order; junction bases with no gene match: 9. Germline-derived CDR1 and CDR2 are SEHNR and FQNEAQ (reference sequence). The length of the CDR3 is 16 residues. The CDR3 here is CASSPQGGFMNTEAFF. In DNA form, the CDR3 reads TGTGCCAGCAGCCCCCAGGGGGGCTTCATGAACACTGAAGCTTTCTTT.

The chain recombines TRBV19 with TRBJ2-7; TRBD2 matches at 9 bases. The CDR3 spans 15 residues. Germline V gives CDR1 LNHDA, CDR2 SQIVND (reference sequence). The V segment lost 3 bases and the J segment 6 bases; nucleotides outside the gene matches: 9. CDR3 sequence: CASSISGSVFSEQYF. For the CDR3, the DNA is TGTGCCAGTAGTATTAGCGGGAGTGTTTTCTCCGAGCAGTACTTC.

This chain uses TRBV5-4 with TRBJ1-1; D gene unclear. Germline V gene sequence: CDR1 SGHNT, CDR2 YYREEE (reference sequence). V was trimmed by 2 bases and J by 7 bases, leaving 12 bases between them. The CDR3 runs to 13 residues. CDR3 in DNA: TGTGCCAGCAGCTTTGCGGGCGGGAGTGAAGCTTTCTTT. This sequence encodes CASSFAGGSEAFF.

This clone was seen more than once but under ten times. V usage is TRBV5-6 and J usage is TRBJ1-6; D gene ambiguous. Per the germline V gene, CDR1 is SGHDT and CDR2 is YYEEEE. Trimming shortened V by 0 bases and J by 9 bases, and 13 bases separated the two germline ends. There are 15 residues in the CDR3. The CDR3 sequence: CASSLGSPRGSPLHF. In DNA form, the CDR3 reads TGTGCCAGCAGCTTGGGTAGCCCTCGGGGTTCACCCCTCCACTTT.